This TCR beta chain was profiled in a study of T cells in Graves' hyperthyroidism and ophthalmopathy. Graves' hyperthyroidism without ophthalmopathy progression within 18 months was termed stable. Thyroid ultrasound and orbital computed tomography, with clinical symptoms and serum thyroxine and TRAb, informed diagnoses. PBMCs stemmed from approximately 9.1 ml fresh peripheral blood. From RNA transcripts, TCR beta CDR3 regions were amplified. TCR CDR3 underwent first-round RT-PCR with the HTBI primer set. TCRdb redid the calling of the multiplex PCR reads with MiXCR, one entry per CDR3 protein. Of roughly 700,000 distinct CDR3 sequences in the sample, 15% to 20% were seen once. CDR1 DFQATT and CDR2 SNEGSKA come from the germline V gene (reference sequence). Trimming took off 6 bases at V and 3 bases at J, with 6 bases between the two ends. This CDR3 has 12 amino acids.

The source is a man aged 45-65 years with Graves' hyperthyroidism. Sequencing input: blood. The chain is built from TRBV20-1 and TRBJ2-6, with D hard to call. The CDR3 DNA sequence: TGCAGTGCCACGGATGGGGCCAACGTCCTGACTTTC. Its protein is CSATDGANVLTF.